These 27 T cell receptor beta chains were sequenced from one sample in a study of shared clonotypes between healthy human individuals. Sequenced by immunoSEQ multiplex PCR; TCRdb stores in-frame clones only, minus some. The repertoire consists of roughly 1,000,000 clones, with approximately 80% occurring once and the leading ten covering approximately 0.5%. The sequencing input was memory CD4+ T cells from PBMCs. As to subset: CD45RA-negative fraction. The receptors were gathered from a man aged 18-30 years in good health. Some clones in this sample may be carry-over from other donors' samples.

The chain uses TRBV18 and TRBJ2-1; no clear D gene. Germline CDR1 KGHSH, CDR2 LQKENI. The V end lost 4 bases, the J end lost 4 bases, and 11 bases lay between the germline ends. The CDR3 covers 14 residues. Here the CDR3 reads CASSLDPRYNEQFF. CDR3 bases: TGTGCCAGCTCACTCGATCCTAGGTACAATGAGCAGTTCTTC.

The chain carries TRBV6-4 and TRBJ1-2, with 7 bases aligning to TRBD1. The CDR3 has 13 residues. Per the germline V gene, CDR1 is MRHNA and CDR2 is SNTAGT. The J segment lost 7 bases and the V segment lost 5 bases, leaving 7 bases of the junction unmatched. The CDR3 region is CASSTGVYGGYTF. CDR3 coding DNA: TGTGCCAGCAGTACAGGGGTCTACGGTGGCTACACCTTC.

The gene calls are TRBV27 and TRBJ2-7; 7 bases fit TRBD1. Trimming removed 5 bases from V and 2 bases from J; junction bases left unmatched: 3. The germline gives CDR1 MNHEY, CDR2 SMNVEV (reference sequence). The CDR3 is 13 residues long. CDR3 DNA sequence: TGTGCCAGCAGTGTAGACAGGGCCTACGAGCAGTACTTC. Amino acid sequence: CASSVDRAYEQYF.

The V call is TRBV6-1, the J call TRBJ2-1, with 10 bases aligning to TRBD1. CDR3 size: 16 residues. V dropped 4 bases and J dropped 12; count of bases not matched to a gene: 15. Germline V gene sequence: CDR1 MNHNS, CDR2 SASEGT. This CDR3 is CASSVECPGQGRGQFF. The CDR3 DNA sequence: TGTGCCAGCAGTGTAGAATGCCCGGGACAGGGGCGCGGGCAGTTCTTC.

The CDR3 sequence is CASSVSGRVSYNEQFF. As DNA, the CDR3 is TGTGCCAGCAGCGTTAGCGGGAGGGTATCCTACAATGAGCAGTTCTTC. This chain connects TRBV9 to TRBJ2-1, with 11 nucleotides matching TRBD2. The CDR3 is 16 amino acids. V was clipped by 2 bases and J by 1 base; unmatched bases: 2. The V gene's germline CDR1 is SGDLS and CDR2 YYNGEE.

The CDR3, as DNA: TGTGCCAGCAGTCCGGACAGAATTAATAGCAATCAGCCCCAGCATTTT. It specifies CASSPDRINSNQPQHF. This chain joins TRBV7-9 and TRBJ1-5; a weak D match, TRBD1 (6 bases). The length of the CDR3 is 16 residues. The germline gives CDR1 SEHNR, CDR2 FQNEAQ (reference sequence). V lost 6 bases and J 0 bases, leaving 15 bases between the germline ends.

The rearrangement uses TRBV5-1 and TRBJ2-7, with D possibly being TRBD2 (6 bases). Trimming cost V 0 bases and J 5 bases, with 15 bases left between them. The germline V gene encodes CDR1 SGHRS and CDR2 YFSETQ. The CDR3 sequence is 15 residues long. DNA for the CDR3: TGCGCCAGCAGCTTGGCGATCACGGGAGTCGACGAGCAGTACTTC. The encoded protein is CASSLAITGVDEQYF.

This clone was detected a few times. The chain is built from TRBV19 and TRBJ2-7, with 11 bases matching TRBD2. There are 16 residues in the CDR3. The V and J ends lost 5 bases and 3 bases, in that order; junction bases with no gene match: 9. Germline V gene data show CDR1 as LNHDA and CDR2 as SQIVND (reference sequence). The CDR3 nucleotides read TGTGCCAGTAGTGCCCCGAGGACTAGCGGGTACTACGAGCAGTACTTC. Its translation: CASSAPRTSGYYEQYF.

The chain combines TRBV28 with TRBJ1-2; D is possibly TRBD1 (5 bases). Germline V gene data show CDR1 as MDHEN and CDR2 as SYDVKM. This CDR3 has 13 amino acids. The V end lost 6 bases, the J end lost 8 bases, and 16 bases lay between the germline ends. DNA for the CDR3: TGTGCCAGCAGGGCCCAGGGAGGGGTCGGCTACACCTTC. This codes for CASRAQGGVGYTF.

The rearrangement uses TRBV6-6 and TRBJ2-7, with D tentatively TRBD2 (6 bases). The V end lost 6 bases, the J end lost 1 base, and 16 bases lay between the germline ends. CDR3 length: 15 amino acids. From germline, CDR1 is MNHNY and CDR2 SVGAGI (reference sequence). This chain's CDR3 is CASSMDGGASYEQYF. The CDR3 nucleotides are TGTGCCAGCAGCATGGACGGAGGGGCATCCTACGAGCAGTACTTC.

This rearrangement joins TRBV7-2 to TRBJ1-3; 7 bases map to TRBD1. The CDR3 runs to 18 residues. Germline V lookup: CDR1 SGHTA, CDR2 FQGNSA. The J segment lost 3 bases and the V segment lost 0 bases, leaving 11 bases of the junction unmatched. The CDR3 protein is CASSLAGAGGLYGNTIYF. The DNA for the CDR3 is TGTGCCAGCAGCTTAGCGGGGGCAGGGGGTTTGTATGGAAACACCATATATTTT.

This clone was picked up one time. The chain combines TRBV11-3 with TRBJ2-5; TRBD2 matches 7 bases. CDR3 length equals 17 residues. Germline V CDR1 and CDR2: SGHNT, YENEEA. After removal of 5 bases from V and 4 bases from J, the junction contained 16 bases not matched to a gene. DNA of the CDR3: TGTGCCAGCAGCCCCCGTGGGGACTACCCACCCCGAGAGACCCAGTACTTC. Translation gives CASSPRGDYPPRETQYF.

The chain is built from TRBV5-1 and TRBJ2-3; 10 bases are a match to TRBD2. Germline assignment: CDR1 SGHRS and CDR2 YFSETQ. This CDR3 is 15 amino acids long. The J segment lost 5 bases and the V segment lost 2 bases, leaving 5 bases of the junction unmatched. The CDR3 nucleotides read TGCGCCAGCAGCTTATCCAGCGGGAGGGTAGATACGCAGTATTTT. Protein sequence: CASSLSSGRVDTQYF.

The chain uses TRBV10-3 and TRBJ1-1; 12 bases match TRBD1. CDR3 length: 15 residues. The V segment lost 7 bases and the J segment 3 bases; nucleotides outside the gene matches: 6. Germline CDR1 ENHRY, CDR2 SYGVKD. CDR3 region: CAINSGQGADTEAFF. The CDR3 coding sequence is TGTGCCATCAATTCGGGACAGGGGGCGGACACTGAAGCTTTCTTT.

The chain is built from TRBV2 and TRBJ2-1, with TRBD2 matching over 8 bases. The CDR3 consists of 15 residues. Germline V lookup: CDR1 SNHLY, CDR2 FYNNEI. Trimming took 9 bases from V and 10 from J; bases not matched to a gene: 17. CDR3 residues: CASLIAGSIRGEQFF. The CDR3, as DNA: TGTGCCAGTCTTATAGCGGGGTCCATTCGTGGAGAGCAGTTCTTC.

This clone appeared a few times. This sequence joins TRBV19 and TRBJ1-1, with TRBD1 matching over 10 bases. The CDR3 has 14 residues. Trimming took 1 base from V and 11 from J; bases not matched to a gene: 7. Germline values: CDR1 LNHDA, CDR2 SQIVND (reference sequence). The CDR3 sequence is CASSIGGGQGRAFF. The DNA for the CDR3 is TGTGCCAGTAGTATAGGCGGGGGACAGGGGAGGGCTTTCTTT.

V usage is TRBV6-6 and J usage is TRBJ2-1; TRBD2 matches 7 bases. The CDR3 runs 16 residues. The J segment lost 5 bases and the V segment lost 6 bases, leaving 13 bases of the junction unmatched. Germline V gene data show CDR1 as MNHNY and CDR2 as SVGAGI (reference sequence). As DNA, the CDR3 is TGTGCCAGCAGAGTGGGGGAGCGGGACGAAAACAATGAGCAGTTCTTC. Translation gives CASRVGERDENNEQFF.

Notes on this clone: The same CDR3 can be traced to other DNA sequences in this sample. The chain is built from TRBV19 and TRBJ1-4, with D tentatively TRBD1 (6 bases). The CDR3 covers 14 residues. Trimming shortened V by 2 bases and J by 3 bases, and 7 bases separated the two germline ends. Germline values: CDR1 LNHDA, CDR2 SQIVND (reference sequence). The CDR3 region is CASSIRGSNEKLFF. CDR3 bases: TGTGCCAGTAGTATAAGGGGGTCTAATGAAAAACTGTTTTTT.

The rearrangement joins TRBV28 to TRBJ2-5; TRBD2 agrees at 9 bases. This CDR3 is 15 amino acids long. V shed 5 bases, J shed 1 base, and the junction held 5 bases outside the gene matches. Germline CDR1 and CDR2: MDHEN and SYDVKM. CDR3 nucleotide sequence: TGTGCCAGCAGTGCTAGCGGGGCCGGCCAAGAGACCCAGTACTTC. It encodes CASSASGAGQETQYF.

This clone came up a few times. The V gene is TRBV18, the J gene TRBJ2-6, with TRBD1 matching 9 bases. V gave up 3 bases and J gave up 4 bases; unmatched junction bases: 4. The length of the CDR3 is 16 residues. In germline, CDR1 is KGHSH, CDR2 LQKENI. This CDR3 is CASSPSGTGGANVLTF. DNA of the CDR3: TGTGCCAGCTCACCGTCCGGGACAGGGGGGGCCAACGTCCTGACTTTC.

This clone was seen a few times. The chain couples TRBV4-3 to TRBJ2-5, with D maybe TRBD1 (5 bases). The length of the CDR3 is 15 residues. Trimming removed 0 bases at V and 3 bases at J, with 11 bases between. Germline V CDR1 and CDR2: LGHNA, YSLEER. The CDR3 protein is CASSQDMPGKETQYF. The CDR3 DNA is TGCGCCAGCAGCCAAGATATGCCAGGGAAAGAGACCCAGTACTTC.

Notes on this clone: A much larger clone sits a single nucleotide away, making a read error possible. V is TRBV6-5 and J is TRBJ1-3, with D unresolved. Trimming shortened V by 4 bases and J by 0 bases, and 4 bases separated the two germline ends. The germline V gene encodes CDR1 MNHEY and CDR2 SVGAGI. The CDR3 extends over 13 amino acids. The CDR3 reads CASSLGSGNTIYF. The CDR3 bases are TGTGCCAGCAGTTTGGGCTCTGGAAACACCATATATTTT.

In regard to this clone: The sample holds other DNA sequences that translate to the same CDR3. This chain uses TRBV7-2 with TRBJ2-7; D is ambiguous. CDR3 length: 13 residues. V shed 1 base and J shed 2 bases, with 6 bases lying between them. The germline CDR1 and CDR2 sequences are SGHTA and FQGNSA. Here the CDR3 DNA reads TGTGCCAGCAGCTTAGACGGAACCTACGAGCAGTACTTC. Protein sequence: CASSLDGTYEQYF.

This chain connects TRBV2 to TRBJ2-3; 7 nucleotides align to TRBD2. J lost 6 bases, V lost 6 bases, and 9 bases had no gene match. Germline assignment: CDR1 SNHLY and CDR2 FYNNEI. The CDR3 covers 14 residues. CDR3 DNA: TGTGCCAGCAGGTCGGGCGGGAGTGTGGATACGCAGTATTTT. It translates to CASRSGGSVDTQYF.

The chain recombines TRBV6-6 with TRBJ1-1; possibly TRBD1 for D (5 bases). The CDR3 covers 13 residues. The V and J ends lost 0 bases and 7 bases respectively, with 9 bases between them. CDR1 and CDR2 (germline): MNHNY, SVGAGI (reference sequence). The CDR3 loop reads CASSYSRQGEAFF. The CDR3, as DNA: TGTGCCAGCAGTTACTCGCGCCAGGGTGAAGCTTTCTTT.

The V call is TRBV5-6, the J call TRBJ2-2; weak D call: TRBD2 (6 bases). The V end was cut by 2 bases, the J end by 8 bases, with 10 bases between. The CDR3 sequence is 13 residues long. Germline CDR1 SGHDT, CDR2 YYEEEE. The CDR3 sequence is CASSLRGFGELFF. CDR3 in DNA: TGTGCCAGCAGCTTACGGGGGTTTGGGGAGCTGTTTTTT.

To note about this clone: The sample carries other DNA sequences with the same CDR3. The V gene is TRBV15, the J gene TRBJ2-7; 8 bases align to TRBD2. V shed 0 bases and J 3 bases; nucleotides not matched to a gene: 1. This CDR3 is 14 amino acids long. CDR1 LNHNV and CDR2 YYDKDF come from the germline V gene (reference sequence). In DNA form, the CDR3 reads TGTGCCACCAGCAGAGAGGCGGGAGGCTACGAGCAGTACTTC. It codes for CATSREAGGYEQYF.